Shown below are 29 T cell receptor beta chains from a single sample sequenced in a study of blood T cell repertoires in COVID-19. Repertoires were generated with immunoSEQ multiplex PCR, while TCRdb's copy carries only in-frame clones and drops some. The sample gives tens of thousands of clones, about three quarters of which show up once; 15% to 25% is in the top ten. Sequenced input: peripheral blood. The receptor set was obtained from a man aged 30 to 45 with COVID-19, enrolled during active disease.

The chain recombines TRBV5-4 with TRBJ2-3; maybe TRBD1 (5 bases). From germline, CDR1 is SGHNT and CDR2 YYREEE (reference sequence). The V end was cut by 0 bases, the J end by 0 bases, with 14 bases between. This CDR3 is 17 amino acids long. CDR3 in DNA: TGTGCCAGCAGCTTGGGAACAGGCCGAGCTAGCACAGATACGCAGTATTTT. Translation gives CASSLGTGRASTDTQYF. The variable domain in full, completed from reference TRBV5-4 and TRBJ2-3, reads ETGVTQSPTHLIKTRGQQVTLRCSSQSGHNTVSWYQQALGQGPQFIFQYYREEENGRGNFPPRFSGLQFPNYSSELNVNALELDDSALYLCASSLGTGRASTDTQYFGPGTRLTVL.

The V and J genes are TRBV28 and TRBJ2-1; TRBD2 aligns across 7 bases. J was trimmed by 7 bases and V by 7 bases; bases with no gene match: 13. Germline V gene sequence: CDR1 MDHEN, CDR2 SYDVKM. The CDR3 spans 15 residues. The CDR3 protein is CASTTAGEVWNEQFF. The CDR3 coding sequence is TGTGCCAGCACAACGGCGGGAGAGGTATGGAATGAGCAGTTCTTC.

The V gene is TRBV2, the J gene TRBJ1-1, with TRBD1 matching 8 bases. Germline loops: CDR1 SNHLY, CDR2 FYNNEI. V gave up 2 bases and J gave up 0 bases; unmatched junction bases: 2. The CDR3 has 15 amino acids. The chain's CDR3 is CASSEQGAMNTEAFF. In nucleotides, the CDR3 is TGTGCCAGCAGTGAACAGGGGGCGATGAACACTGAAGCTTTCTTT. The whole variable domain, remainder taken from reference TRBV2 and TRBJ1-1, is EPEVTQTPSHQVTQMGQEVILRCVPISNHLYFYWYRQILGQKVEFLVSFYNNEISEKSEIFDDQFSVERPDGSNFTLKIRSTKLEDSAMYFCASSEQGAMNTEAFFGQGTRLTVV.

This clone was counted a few times. The CDR3 nucleotides read TGTGCCAGCAGTCTTACGCTTCTAACTGGAAACACCATATATTTT. It yields the protein CASSLTLLTGNTIYF. V and J are TRBV28 and TRBJ1-3; no firm D call. This CDR3 is 15 amino acids long. Trimming shortened V by 5 bases and J by 2 bases, and 13 bases separated the two germline ends. Germline V gives CDR1 MDHEN, CDR2 SYDVKM.

The rearrangement joins TRBV27 to TRBJ1-5; 11 positions agree with TRBD1. Unmatched junction bases numbered 3, after V lost 7 bases and J lost 4 bases. The length of the CDR3 is 14 residues. Germline V lookup: CDR1 MNHEY, CDR2 SMNVEV (reference sequence). CDR3: CASKGQGANQPQHF. CDR3 sequence (DNA): TGTGCCAGCAAAGGACAGGGGGCAAATCAGCCCCAGCATTTT.

This clone was recorded only once. J is TRBJ2-5 and V is TRBV27; D is unclear. This CDR3 spans 13 amino acids. CDR1 is MNHEY, CDR2 SMNVEV, per germline (reference sequence). V was cut by 1 base and J by 5 bases, with 8 bases left in between. The CDR3 sequence: CASSLLASETQYF. In nucleotides, the CDR3 is TGTGCCAGCAGTTTATTAGCATCGGAGACCCAGTACTTC.

V is TRBV11-2 and J is TRBJ1-4, with 10 bases fitting TRBD1. The CDR3 has 17 residues. Germline V gene data show CDR1 as SGHAT and CDR2 as FQNNGV. V shed 4 bases, J shed 7 bases, and the junction held 12 bases outside the gene matches. The CDR3 region is CASSYPSGGTGVEKLFF. The CDR3 DNA sequence: TGTGCCAGCAGCTACCCCTCGGGCGGGACAGGGGTTGAAAAACTGTTTTTT.

The V and J genes are TRBV6-5 and TRBJ2-1; 10 bases fit TRBD1. Germline trimming cut 5 bases from V and 9 bases from J; bases unmatched to any gene: 10. CDR1 and CDR2 from the germline V gene are MNHEY and SVGAGI. There are 15 residues in the CDR3. For the CDR3, the DNA is TGTGCCAGCAGTCTCTCGACAGGGGGCGGGAGTGAGCAGTTCTTC. It encodes CASSLSTGGGSEQFF.

V gene TRBV28 combines with J gene TRBJ1-5; TRBD1 agrees at 8 bases. This CDR3 is 14 amino acids long. J lost 5 bases, V lost 11 bases, and 11 bases had no gene match. Looked up from germline, CDR1 is MDHEN and CDR2 is SYDVKM. In nucleotides, the CDR3 is TGTGCCGCGACCGCAGGGGGCGAGGATCAGCCCCAGCATTTT. Its protein product is CAATAGGEDQPQHF.

A few counts support this clone. V and J are TRBV27 and TRBJ1-1, with 9 bases lining up with TRBD1. Per germline, CDR1 MNHEY and CDR2 SMNVEV (reference sequence). V trimming: 2 bases; J trimming: 0 bases; junction bases outside the gene matches: 4. The CDR3 has 16 residues. In nucleotides, the CDR3 is TGTGCCAGCAGTTTAGGTGGACAGGGGCTGAACACTGAAGCTTTCTTT. Its translation is CASSLGGQGLNTEAFF.

This clone came up once. The V and J genes are TRBV5-1 and TRBJ1-3, with TRBD1 as a possible D gene (6 bases). This CDR3 is built from 15 residues. Trimming shortened V by 2 bases and J by 1 base, and 10 bases separated the two germline ends. Germline CDR1 is SGHRS and CDR2 is YFSETQ. CDR3 nucleotides: TGCGCCAGCAGCTTAGAAGGGGGATCTGGAAACACCATATATTTT. Translated: CASSLEGGSGNTIYF.

V and J are TRBV5-4 and TRBJ1-1; 8 bases agree with TRBD1. CDR1 and CDR2 (germline): SGHNT, YYREEE (reference sequence). The CDR3 contains 13 residues. V trimming: 2 bases; J trimming: 5 bases; junction bases outside the gene matches: 2. The CDR3 sequence: CASSLQGGTEAFF. The CDR3 DNA reads TGTGCCAGCAGCTTACAGGGGGGGACTGAAGCTTTCTTT.

This clone was counted once. The chain joins TRBV19 to TRBJ2-1; no firm D call. The ends were cut back, 7 bases at V and 5 bases at J, with 12 bases in the middle. The V gene's germline CDR1 is LNHDA and CDR2 SQIVND (reference sequence). The CDR3 sequence is 13 residues long. CDR3 in amino acids: CASKTPGNNEQFF. The CDR3 DNA reads as TGTGCCAGTAAAACACCAGGAAACAATGAGCAGTTCTTC.

The J gene is TRBJ1-3, the V gene TRBV5-5; D call uncertain. From germline, CDR1 is SGHKS and CDR2 YYEKEE (reference sequence). This CDR3 spans 15 amino acids. Between the trimmed V and J ends, which lost 0 bases and 3 bases, there was a span of 10 bases. CDR3 sequence (DNA): TGTGCCAGCAGCTTGGCGGGGTTAGGTGGAAACACCATATATTTT. It specifies CASSLAGLGGNTIYF.

This clone was seen a few times. The chain links TRBV15 to TRBJ2-1; 9 nucleotides line up with TRBD1. The germline V gene encodes CDR1 LNHNV and CDR2 YYDKDF (reference sequence). The CDR3 loop spans 16 amino acids. Trimming removed 5 bases from V and 7 bases from J; junction bases left unmatched: 12. Here the CDR3 DNA reads TGTGCCACCAGCTCCTTACCGGGGACAGGGAGGAATGAGCAGTTCTTC. This encodes CATSSLPGTGRNEQFF. The variable domain in full, completed from reference TRBV15 and TRBJ2-1, reads DAMVIQNPRYQVTQFGKPVTLSCSQTLNHNVMYWYQQKSSQAPKLLFHYYDKDFNNEADTPDNFQSRRPNTSFCFLDIRSPGLGDTAMYLCATSSLPGTGRNEQFFGPGTRLTVL.

This clone was counted a single time. CDR3 protein: CSVHGSRQSSYNEQFF. CDR3 coding DNA: TGCAGCGTCCATGGTAGTAGACAAAGTTCCTACAATGAGCAGTTCTTC. The rearrangement uses TRBV29-1 and TRBJ2-1; D unclear. Between the trimmed V and J ends, which lost 6 bases and 1 base, there was a span of 19 bases. There are 16 residues in the CDR3. Germline assignment: CDR1 SQVTM and CDR2 ANQGSEA.

The genes are TRBV7-8 and TRBJ1-6; TRBD1 agrees at 8 bases. Germline-derived CDR1 and CDR2 are SGHVS and FQNEAQ. Trimming removed 3 bases from V and 4 bases from J; junction bases left unmatched: 11. CDR3 length: 18 residues. CDR3 amino acids: CASSFWTGTGFYNSPLHF. The CDR3 DNA reads TGTGCCAGCAGCTTCTGGACCGGGACAGGCTTTTATAATTCACCCCTCCACTTT.

The rearrangement uses TRBV7-9 and TRBJ2-7; weak D call: TRBD2 (5 bases). The CDR3 is 11 residues long. Trimming removed 0 bases from V and 9 bases from J, with 6 bases in between. The germline CDR1 and CDR2 sequences are SEHNR and FQNEAQ (reference sequence). CDR3 amino acids: CASSLAGVQYF. For the CDR3, the DNA is TGTGCCAGCAGCTTAGCGGGAGTGCAGTACTTC.

The chain links TRBV6-2 or TRBV6-3 to TRBJ1-1, with 8 bases matching TRBD1. Trimming took 2 bases from V and 4 from J; bases not matched to a gene: 0. Germline V lookup: CDR1 MNHEY, CDR2 SVGEGT. The CDR3 spans 13 residues. This CDR3 reads CASSYTGGTEAFF. The CDR3 DNA follows: TGTGCCAGCAGTTACACAGGGGGCACTGAAGCTTTCTTT.

The V gene is TRBV5-1, the J gene TRBJ2-3; D is ambiguous. The CDR3 is 15 amino acids. CDR1 and CDR2 from the germline V gene are SGHRS and YFSETQ. With 0 bases removed from V and 2 bases from J, the gap between germline ends came to 10 bases. CDR3 region: CASSLDSRVTDTQYF. CDR3 in DNA: TGCGCCAGCAGCTTGGACTCGCGCGTCACAGATACGCAGTATTTT.

The V gene is TRBV7-2, the J gene TRBJ2-1; D gene uncertain. Germline-derived CDR1 and CDR2 are SGHTA and FQGNSA. V was clipped by 1 base and J by 0 bases, with 7 bases between them. There are 15 residues in the CDR3. The CDR3 DNA reads as TGTGCCAGCAGCTTAGAACACCACTCCTACAATGAGCAGTTCTTC. This gives the protein CASSLEHHSYNEQFF.

The chain couples TRBV6-5 to TRBJ2-1; 7 nucleotides line up with TRBD2. The germline V gene has CDR1 MNHEY and CDR2 SVGAGI. Trimming cost V 2 bases and J 4 bases; bases outside gene matches: 5. The CDR3 spans 15 residues. CDR3 nucleotides: TGTGCCAGCAGTTACGAGGGGACTAATTACAATGAGCAGTTCTTC. It is translated as CASSYEGTNYNEQFF.

The table lists this clone with a few counts. The chain recombines TRBV4-2 with TRBJ2-3; 15 bases agree with TRBD2. The CDR3 extends over 17 amino acids. V dropped 4 bases and J dropped 4; count of bases not matched to a gene: 6. CDR1 LGHNA and CDR2 YNFKEQ come from the germline V gene. CDR3: CASSPEGLAGGPDTQYF. For the CDR3, the DNA is TGTGCCAGCAGCCCGGAGGGACTAGCGGGGGGCCCAGATACGCAGTATTTT.

The CDR3 nucleotides are TGCGCCAGCAGCCTAACAGGGGATAATGAGCAGTTCTTC. Residues: CASSLTGDNEQFF. This chain uses TRBV5-1 with TRBJ2-1, with TRBD1 matching over 7 bases. V dropped 4 bases and J dropped 7; count of bases not matched to a gene: 5. From germline, CDR1 is SGHRS and CDR2 YFSETQ. The CDR3 is 13 amino acids. Based on the CDR3 plus reference TRBV5-1 and TRBJ2-1, the full variable domain is KAGVTQTPRYLIKTRGQQVTLSCSPISGHRSVSWYQQTPGQGLQFLFEYFSETQRNKGNFPGRFSGRQFSNSRSEMNVSTLELGDSALYLCASSLTGDNEQFFGPGTRLTVL.

This chain links TRBV7-6 with TRBJ1-1; maybe TRBD1 (5 bases). Trimming pared 1 base from V and 0 bases from J, leaving 9 bases between. Germline V gives CDR1 SGHVS, CDR2 FNYEAQ. This CDR3 region has 15 residues. CDR3 coding DNA: TGTGCCAGCAGCTTAGGGGCAGGGTTGAACACTGAAGCTTTCTTT. This encodes CASSLGAGLNTEAFF.

This chain connects TRBV30 to TRBJ1-4, with 8 bases identical to TRBD1. The germline V gene encodes CDR1 GTSNPN and CDR2 SVGIG (reference sequence). CDR3 length: 14 amino acids. V lost 5 bases and J lost 7; bases outside the gene matches: 9. The CDR3 nucleotides are TGTGCCTGGCGACTTAAGGACAGGGCTGAAAAACTGTTTTTT. Translated: CAWRLKDRAEKLFF.

This clone has ten or more counts. The rearrangement links TRBV5-1 to TRBJ2-7; TRBD1 aligns across 7 bases. V lost 2 bases to trimming and J lost 3 bases; unmatched junction nucleotides: 8. CDR1 and CDR2 (germline): SGHRS, YFSETQ. This CDR3 has 15 residues. CDR3 sequence (DNA): TGCGCCAGCAGCTTCCAAACGACAGGGATCTACGAGCAGTACTTC. Protein: CASSFQTTGIYEQYF. The full variable domain, its missing parts supplied by reference TRBV5-1 and TRBJ2-7, is KAGVTQTPRYLIKTRGQQVTLSCSPISGHRSVSWYQQTPGQGLQFLFEYFSETQRNKGNFPGRFSGRQFSNSRSEMNVSTLELGDSALYLCASSFQTTGIYEQYFGPGTRLTVT.

The chain's CDR3 is CASNPHIGGYEQYF. The CDR3 nucleotides are TGTGCCAGCAACCCTCATATCGGGGGGTACGAGCAGTACTTC. The chain has TRBV6-5 and TRBJ2-7; 7 bases agree with TRBD2. The junction had 10 bases not matched to a gene; V was cut back by 7 bases and J by 4 bases. The CDR3 is made up of 14 amino acids. Germline CDR1 is MNHEY and CDR2 is SVGAGI.

This chain connects TRBV18 to TRBJ1-2; D might be TRBD1 (6 bases). Germline values: CDR1 KGHSH, CDR2 LQKENI. V was cut by 5 bases and J by 3 bases, with 10 bases left in between. The CDR3 totals 13 residues. CDR3 coding DNA: TGTGCCAGCTCAGAGACAGGAGACTATGGCTACACCTTC. Encoded protein: CASSETGDYGYTF.